The rows below give T cell receptor beta chains drawn from one sample of a study of monozygotic twins with inflammatory bowel disease. TCRdb re-called the 5' RACE reads, yielding one record per CDR3 amino acid sequence without DNA. Its table records some 170,000 distinct CDR3 sequences. The material sequenced was blood. All receptors derive from a human donor with ulcerative colitis or Crohn's disease, or a healthy co-twin of an affected twin (not recorded which). CDR3s include the opening cysteine and the closing phenylalanine or tryptophan.

>TRBJ2-1|TRBV7-9
CASSLRTSGSTYNEQFF
>TRBJ2-7|TRBV20-1
CSASAGGLGYEQYF
>TRBJ2-6|TRBV24-1
CATSDPRPSGANVLTF
>TRBJ1-2|TRBV20-1
CSARKEQSMGYTF
>TRBJ2-5|TRBV7-9
CASSYGGPQETQYF
>TRBJ2-7|TRBV27
CASSPRTGPPREQYF
>TRBJ2-1|TRBV5-4
CASSLVAGASYNEQFF
>TRBJ1-6|TRBV6-1
CASSPRQGYNSPLHF
>TRBJ1-5|TRBV24-1
CATSGGLPNQPQHF
>TRBJ1-2|TRBV20-1
CSARVETGRGYTF
>TRBJ2-1|TRBV28
CASSSLSNEQFF
>TRBJ1-1|TRBV5-1
CASSPSGTRNTEAFF
>TRBJ1-5|TRBV6-2/TRBV6-3
CASSSRSRGNQPQHF
>TRBJ1-2|TRBV7-9
CASSSTGDLNYGYTF
>TRBJ2-2|TRBV3-1
CASSQDRGRNTGELFF
>TRBJ1-4|TRBV5-1
CASSLGGRGDEKLFF
>TRBJ2-1|TRBV7-9
CASSSSGRGYNEQFF
>TRBJ2-7|TRBV18
CASSPRDRVTYEQYF
>TRBJ2-1|TRBV30
CAWSVAGISYNEQFF
>TRBJ2-5|TRBV5-6
CASSFRENLRETQYF
>TRBJ2-2|TRBV6-1
CASSPPLRGGWHTGELFF
>TRBJ2-1|TRBV19
CASSGGDSYNEQFF
>TRBJ2-6|TRBV14
CASSQASGANVLTF
>TRBJ2-7|TRBV7-9
CASSLDAGASEQYF
>TRBJ1-1|TRBV20-1
CSARRGQNYEAFF
>TRBJ2-7|TRBV4-1
CASSPLVTSGRAKNEQYF
>TRBJ2-3|TRBV29-1
CSVEQPRGITDTQYF
>TRBJ2-1|TRBV29-1
CSVWGRGGDEQFF
>TRBJ1-2|TRBV6-4
CASSALEEGYTF
>TRBJ1-1|TRBV7-9
CASSLASLSSGTAEAFF
>TRBJ1-6|TRBV19
CASGQTGSSPLHF
>TRBJ1-4|TRBV19
CASAGTLATNEKLFF
>TRBJ2-1|TRBV5-4
CASSLDQGAGNEQFF
>TRBJ2-7|TRBV20-1
CSAAQAERPYEQYF
>TRBJ2-5|TRBV28
CASSIVEETQYF
>TRBJ1-5|TRBV25-1
CASKSDLGRKNQPQHF
>TRBJ2-3|TRBV25-1
CASSESGGSSTDTQYF
>TRBJ2-3|TRBV5-1
CASSPLGRVTDTQYF
>TRBJ2-7|TRBV7-2
CASSFRDSYYEQYF
>TRBJ1-1|TRBV6-5
CASSYRVGYTEAFF
>TRBJ2-3|TRBV24-1
CATSDWADKEDADTQYF
>TRBJ1-2|TRBV18
CASSPGWEYGYTF
>TRBJ2-7|TRBV10-3
CAISAPQGGSEQYF
>TRBJ1-1|TRBV30
CAWTSLGTRNIEAFF
>TRBJ2-5|TRBV4-2
CASSLKNGETQYF
>TRBJ2-7|TRBV10-3
CAISALTGPSYEQYF
>TRBJ2-5|TRBV28
CASSLILGGTQYF
>TRBJ2-7|TRBV7-9
CASSPSLSSNEQYF
>TRBJ1-5|TRBV20-1
CSASDRVGQPQHF
>TRBJ2-1|TRBV30
CAWRLPLGEQFF
>TRBJ2-7|TRBV7-9
CASSFVPYEQYF
>TRBJ2-3|TRBV4-1
CASSQGPATDTQYF
>TRBJ1-2|TRBV11-2
CASSLGGGAAGYTF
>TRBJ1-1|TRBV20-1
CSASRLDTEAFF
>TRBJ2-5|TRBV28
CASSSVRIGETQYF
>TRBJ1-6|TRBV12-3/TRBV12-4
CASTPGAKGSPLHF
>TRBJ1-2|TRBV20-1
CSASKRAWADYGYTF
>TRBJ2-2|TRBV7-2
CASRTRTGSTGELFF
>TRBJ2-2|TRBV5-1
CASSLTTQGTNTGELFF
>TRBJ2-5|TRBV20-1
CSARIPGQGRETQYF